This TCR beta chain emerged from a study of blood T cell repertoires in COVID-19. Study details: In each case, the material was cDNA or gDNA derived from T cells, B-cell-depleted T cells, or PBMCs.

Clones were read by immunoSEQ multiplex PCR, and TCRdb kept only the in-frame ones, dropping some. The profile shows 150,000 to 200,000 clones, around 90% of them singletons. The CDR3 totals 16 residues. Germline assignment: CDR1 SNHLY and CDR2 FYNNEI. V lost 5 bases, J lost 0 bases, and 4 bases stayed unmatched. This sequence was found in a man in his 60s with active or convalescent COVID-19. The sequenced sample was peripheral blood. The chain joins TRBV2 to TRBJ1-6; 7 bases line up with TRBD1. Here the CDR3 DNA reads TGTGCCAGCAGTCTACAGGGGAGCTCCTATAATTCACCCCTCCACTTT. It specifies CASSLQGSSYNSPLHF.